The table lists the clone carrying this T cell receptor beta chain with a few counts. This record comes from a study of PD-L1 blockade in urothelial cancer. The wider study: About 90% of the 29 patients comprised males who had bladder-origin urothelial cancer. Reported median T cell count for blood samples was roughly 150,000. Patients previously received 0 to 3 chemotherapy regimens.

Some clones are missing from TCRdb's copy, which holds only in-frame ones; the method was immunoSEQ multiplex PCR. The sample shows roughly 91,000 clones, about 85% of them seen only once. Time point of the sample: pretreatment peripheral blood. The material was PBMCs, obtained around atezolizumab (anti-PD-L1) treatment. The clonotype originates from a man in his 60s with urothelial cancer.

The CDR3 nucleotides read TGTGCCAGCAGCTTCAGACTAGCGGGAAGCACAGATACGCAGTATTTT. This encodes CASSFRLAGSTDTQYF. The chain uses TRBV7-3 and TRBJ2-3; 11 bases fit TRBD2. The V gene's germline CDR1 is SGHTA and CDR2 FQGTGA. The CDR3 sequence is 16 residues long. The J segment lost 0 bases and the V segment lost 3 bases, leaving 2 bases of the junction unmatched.